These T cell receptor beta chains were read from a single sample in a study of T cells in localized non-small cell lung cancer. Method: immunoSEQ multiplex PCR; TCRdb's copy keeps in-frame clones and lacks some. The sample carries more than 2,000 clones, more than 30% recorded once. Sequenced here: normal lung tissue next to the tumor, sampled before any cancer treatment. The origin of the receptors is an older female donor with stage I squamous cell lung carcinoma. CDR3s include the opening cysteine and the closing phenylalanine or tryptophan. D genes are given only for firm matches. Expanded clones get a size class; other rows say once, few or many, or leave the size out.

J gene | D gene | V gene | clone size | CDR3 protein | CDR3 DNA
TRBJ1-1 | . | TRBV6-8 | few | CASSEDLNTEAFF | TGTGCCAGCAGTGAGGACTTGAACACTGAAGCTTTCTTT
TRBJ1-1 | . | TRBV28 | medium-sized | CASSLAAAEKKDFF | TGTGCCAGCAGTCTAGCGGCCGCTGAGAAGAAGGATTTCTTT
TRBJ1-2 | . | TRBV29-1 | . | CSVRGRGRYYGYTF | TGCAGCGTGCGGGGGCGGGGCAGGTACTATGGCTACACCTTC
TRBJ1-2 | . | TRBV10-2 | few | CASSESIGDYGYTF | TGCGCCAGCAGTGAGTCGATAGGGGATTATGGCTACACCTTC
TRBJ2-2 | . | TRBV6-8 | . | CASSYGETGELFF | TGTGCCAGCAGTTACGGGGAAACCGGGGAGCTGTTTTTT
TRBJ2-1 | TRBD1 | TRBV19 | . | CASSTGTGGSEQFF | TGTGCCAGTAGTACCGGGACAGGGGGGAGTGAGCAGTTCTTC
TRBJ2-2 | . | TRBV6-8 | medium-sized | CASSEAIWYTGELFF | TGTGCCAGCAGTGAGGCTATCTGGTACACCGGGGAGCTGTTTTTT
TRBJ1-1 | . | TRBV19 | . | CASSSYTGNMNTEAFF | TGTGCCAGTAGTTCTTATACGGGCAACATGAACACTGAAGCTTTCTTT
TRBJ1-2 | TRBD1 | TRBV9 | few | CASSGTGLFGYTF | TGTGCCAGCAGCGGGACAGGGCTATTTGGCTACACCTTC
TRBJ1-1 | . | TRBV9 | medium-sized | CASSVFPERGTEAFF | TGTGCCAGCAGCGTATTCCCCGAGAGGGGGACTGAAGCTTTCTTT
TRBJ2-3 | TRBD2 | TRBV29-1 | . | CSVEGSGGTDTQYF | TGCAGCGTTGAGGGTAGCGGGGGTACAGATACGCAGTATTTT
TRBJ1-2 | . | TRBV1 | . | CASSHYRDAIEGYTF | TGCGCCAGCAGCCATTACCGGGACGCTATCGAGGGCTACACCTTC
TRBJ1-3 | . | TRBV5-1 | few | CASSLVGGRPSGNTIYF | TGCGCCAGCAGCCTGGTCGGAGGACGGCCCTCTGGAAACACCATATATTTT
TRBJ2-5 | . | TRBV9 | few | CASSEGSLETQYF | TGTGCCAGCAGTGAAGGCAGTCTAGAGACCCAGTACTTC
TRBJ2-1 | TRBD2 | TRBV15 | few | CATSRGRMREGNNEQFF | TGTGCCACCAGCAGGGGTAGGATGAGGGAGGGAAACAATGAGCAGTTCTTC
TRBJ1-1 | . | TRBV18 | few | CASSPLLEAGTEAFF | TGTGCCAGCTCACCCCTTCTGGAGGCGGGCACTGAAGCTTTCTTT
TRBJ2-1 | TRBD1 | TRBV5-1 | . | CASSLQGSSYNEQFF | TGCGCCAGCAGCTTACAGGGGAGCTCCTACAATGAGCAGTTCTTC
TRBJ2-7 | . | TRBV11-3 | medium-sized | CASSLGTHSSYEQYF | TGTGCCAGCAGCTTAGGGACCCACAGCTCCTACGAGCAGTACTTC
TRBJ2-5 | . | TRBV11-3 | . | CASSLAQANQETQYF | TGTGCCAGCAGCTTGGCCCAGGCTAACCAAGAGACCCAGTACTTC
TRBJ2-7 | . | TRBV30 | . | CAWSSSRPGEQYF | TGTGCCTGGAGTTCGTCCCGGCCGGGCGAGCAGTACTTC
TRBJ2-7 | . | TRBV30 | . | CAWGDGMTGQYF | TGTGCCTGGGGGGACGGGATGACCGGGCAGTACTTC
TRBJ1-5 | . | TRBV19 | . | CASSMGQTNQPQHF | TGTGCCAGTAGTATGGGGCAGACTAATCAGCCCCAGCATTTT
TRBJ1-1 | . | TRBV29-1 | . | CSGEPPARNTEAFF | TGCAGCGGCGAACCACCCGCCAGGAACACTGAAGCTTTCTTT
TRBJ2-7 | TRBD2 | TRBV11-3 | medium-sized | CASSPGLEVMHEQYF | TGTGCCAGCAGCCCCGGACTAGAAGTAATGCACGAGCAGTACTTC
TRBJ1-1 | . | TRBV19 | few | CASSMTGGLMNTEAFF | TGTGCCAGTAGTATGACCGGTGGACTGATGAACACTGAAGCTTTCTTT
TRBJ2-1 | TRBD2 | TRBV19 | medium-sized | CASSGASGGTYNEQFF | TGTGCCAGTAGTGGGGCTAGCGGGGGAACATACAATGAGCAGTTCTTC
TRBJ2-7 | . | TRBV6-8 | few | CASTGRTYEQYF | TGTGCCAGCACTGGCCGGACCTACGAGCAGTACTTC
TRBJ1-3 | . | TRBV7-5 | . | CASSPRTGSGNTIYF | TGTGCCAGCAGCCCGAGGACAGGCTCTGGAAACACCATATATTTT
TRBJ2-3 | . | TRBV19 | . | CASSTWGLSLSSTDTQYF | TGTGCCAGTAGTACGTGGGGGCTTTCGTTATCTAGCACAGATACGCAGTATTTT
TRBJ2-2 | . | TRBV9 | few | CASSVDGANTGELFF | TGTGCCAGCAGCGTAGATGGGGCGAACACCGGGGAGCTGTTTTTT
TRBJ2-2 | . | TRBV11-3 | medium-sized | CASSLNPPGHTGELFF | TGTGCCAGCAGCTTAAACCCACCGGGACACACCGGGGAGCTGTTTTTT
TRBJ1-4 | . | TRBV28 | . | CASSSQGPNEKLFF | TGTGCCAGCAGTTCCCAGGGCCCTAATGAAAAACTGTTTTTT
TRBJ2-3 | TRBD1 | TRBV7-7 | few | CASSLGARGRATDTQYF | TGTGCCAGCAGCTTAGGCGCCAGGGGGCGAGCCACAGATACGCAGTATTTT
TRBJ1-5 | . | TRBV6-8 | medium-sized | CASSGARQPQHF | TGTGCCAGCTCCGGGGCCCGTCAGCCCCAGCATTTT
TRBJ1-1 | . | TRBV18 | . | CASSPTPRAEAFF | TGTGCCAGCTCCCCTACACCGAGGGCTGAAGCTTTCTTT
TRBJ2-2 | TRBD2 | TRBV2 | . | CASSRLAGGLNTGELFF | TGTGCCAGCAGTAGATTAGCGGGAGGCCTGAACACCGGGGAGCTGTTTTTT
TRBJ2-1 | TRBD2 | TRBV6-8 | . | CASRPGTRRYNEQFF | TGTGCCAGCAGACCCGGGACTAGGAGGTACAATGAGCAGTTCTTC
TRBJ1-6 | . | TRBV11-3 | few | CASSRDDQLGYNSPLHF | TGTGCCAGCAGCCGAGACGACCAACTAGGATATAATTCACCCCTCCACTTT
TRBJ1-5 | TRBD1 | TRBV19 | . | CASSTRQGDQPQHF | TGTGCCAGTAGTACGAGACAGGGCGATCAGCCCCAGCATTTT
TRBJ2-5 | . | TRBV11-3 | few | CASSSPGRWPETQYF | TGTGCCAGCAGCTCTCCCGGGAGATGGCCAGAGACCCAGTACTTC
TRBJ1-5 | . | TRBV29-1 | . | CSVQPGGNQPQHF | TGCAGCGTTCAACCGGGGGGCAATCAGCCCCAGCATTTT
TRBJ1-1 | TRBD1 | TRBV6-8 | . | CASSNPGTANTEAFF | TGTGCCAGCAGTAACCCTGGGACAGCGAACACTGAAGCTTTCTTT
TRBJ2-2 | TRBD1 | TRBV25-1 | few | CASMGGTGDTGELFF | TGTGCCAGCATGGGTGGGACAGGGGACACCGGGGAGCTGTTTTTT
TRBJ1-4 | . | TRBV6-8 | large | CARDDWQGSEKLFF | TGTGCCAGGGACGATTGGCAGGGGAGTGAAAAACTGTTTTTT
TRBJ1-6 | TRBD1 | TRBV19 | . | CASSILGTGGRSSPLHF | TGTGCCAGTAGCATTCTAGGGACAGGGGGCAGGAGTTCACCCCTCCACTTT
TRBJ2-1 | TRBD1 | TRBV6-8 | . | CASTNYRGYNEQFF | TGTGCCAGCACCAATTACAGGGGATACAATGAGCAGTTCTTC
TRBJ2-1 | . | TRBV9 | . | CASSMSGGYYNEQFF | TGTGCCAGCAGCATGAGTGGAGGGTACTACAATGAGCAGTTCTTC
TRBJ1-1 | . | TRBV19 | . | CASSATQVGEAFF | TGTGCCAGTAGTGCGACTCAGGTGGGAGAAGCTTTCTTT
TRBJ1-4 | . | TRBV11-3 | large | CASSLEAGSNEKLFF | TGTGCCAGCAGCTTAGAGGCAGGTTCTAATGAAAAACTGTTTTTT
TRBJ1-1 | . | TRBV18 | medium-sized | CASSPGGPEAFF | TGTGCCAGCTCACCAGGGGGACCCGAAGCTTTCTTT
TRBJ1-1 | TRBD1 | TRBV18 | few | CASRTGGGTEAFF | TGTGCCAGCCGGACAGGGGGCGGGACTGAAGCTTTCTTT
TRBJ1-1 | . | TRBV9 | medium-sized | CASSVLDYGDTEAFF | TGTGCCAGCAGCGTCCTCGACTACGGGGACACTGAAGCTTTCTTT
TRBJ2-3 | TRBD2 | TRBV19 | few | CASSIGAGGGLAFRDTQYF | TGTGCCAGTAGTATAGGCGCCGGAGGGGGACTAGCGTTTCGAGATACGCAGTATTTT